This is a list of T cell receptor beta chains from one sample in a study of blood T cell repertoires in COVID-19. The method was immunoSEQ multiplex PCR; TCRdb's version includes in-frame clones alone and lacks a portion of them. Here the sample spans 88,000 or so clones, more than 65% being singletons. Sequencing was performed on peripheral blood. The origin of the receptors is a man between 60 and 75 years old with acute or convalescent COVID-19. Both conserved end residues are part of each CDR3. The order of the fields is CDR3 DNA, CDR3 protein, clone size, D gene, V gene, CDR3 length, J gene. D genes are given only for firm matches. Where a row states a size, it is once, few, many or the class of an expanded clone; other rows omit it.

cdr3_nt: TGTGCCAGCAGCAAGGTGACCAGGGACTCCTACGAGCAGTACTTC
cdr3_aa: CASSKVTRDSYEQYF
clone_size: few
d_call: .
v_call: TRBV6-2/TRBV6-3
cdr3_length: 15
j_call: TRBJ2-7

cdr3_nt: TGTGCCAGCAGCCCACCCGGGACTAGCCCTTACAATGAGCAGTTCTTC
cdr3_aa: CASSPPGTSPYNEQFF
clone_size: many
d_call: TRBD2
v_call: TRBV9
cdr3_length: 16
j_call: TRBJ2-1

cdr3_nt: TGTGCCAGGCGGACTAGCGATACGCAGTATTTT
cdr3_aa: CARRTSDTQYF
clone_size: few
d_call: TRBD2
v_call: TRBV2
cdr3_length: 11
j_call: TRBJ2-3

cdr3_nt: TGTGCCAACCATACAGGGGGCGAGGAGGACAATCAGCCCCAGCATTTT
cdr3_aa: CANHTGGEEDNQPQHF
clone_size: medium-sized
d_call: TRBD1
v_call: TRBV2
cdr3_length: 16
j_call: TRBJ1-5

cdr3_nt: TGTGCCAGCAGTCTAATAACGTGGGGACAGGGGGCAAGCGAGCAGTACTTC
cdr3_aa: CASSLITWGQGASEQYF
clone_size: .
d_call: TRBD1
v_call: TRBV27
cdr3_length: 17
j_call: TRBJ2-7

cdr3_nt: TGTGCCAGCTCGGGGACCGGGACAGGGACCTACGAGCAGTACTTC
cdr3_aa: CASSGTGTGTYEQYF
clone_size: .
d_call: TRBD1
v_call: TRBV6-6
cdr3_length: 15
j_call: TRBJ2-7

cdr3_nt: TGTGCCAGTATACCACAGGGGGCTTGGAGCAATCAGCCCCAGCATTTT
cdr3_aa: CASIPQGAWSNQPQHF
clone_size: many
d_call: TRBD1
v_call: TRBV19
cdr3_length: 16
j_call: TRBJ1-5

cdr3_nt: TGTGCCAGCAGCTTAGTGGGCCCGGGGGTTGCAAACACCGGGGAGCTGTTTTTT
cdr3_aa: CASSLVGPGVANTGELFF
clone_size: .
d_call: .
v_call: TRBV7-2
cdr3_length: 18
j_call: TRBJ2-2

cdr3_nt: TGTGCCAGCAGTTACTACGACGGAGACCCCTATGGCTACACCTTC
cdr3_aa: CASSYYDGDPYGYTF
clone_size: .
d_call: .
v_call: TRBV6-5
cdr3_length: 15
j_call: TRBJ1-2

cdr3_nt: TGTGCCAGCAGCTCACGCGAGGGACAGGGTGGCGGCTACACCTTC
cdr3_aa: CASSSREGQGGGYTF
clone_size: few
d_call: TRBD1
v_call: TRBV5-4
cdr3_length: 15
j_call: TRBJ1-2

cdr3_nt: TGTGCCAGCAGGGGACAGGGGGCGGGCGGTGACCAGTACTTC
cdr3_aa: CASRGQGAGGDQYF
clone_size: .
d_call: TRBD1
v_call: TRBV27
cdr3_length: 14
j_call: TRBJ2-5

cdr3_nt: TGTGCCAGCTCCCTGGACAGGGCGACCGGGGAGCTGTTTTTT
cdr3_aa: CASSLDRATGELFF
clone_size: many
d_call: TRBD1
v_call: TRBV7-9
cdr3_length: 14
j_call: TRBJ2-2

cdr3_nt: TGTGCCAGCATATTCGACAGCTACAATGAGCAGTTCTTC
cdr3_aa: CASIFDSYNEQFF
clone_size: few
d_call: .
v_call: TRBV6-5
cdr3_length: 13
j_call: TRBJ2-1

cdr3_nt: TGTGCCAGCAGTTACCGAGGGGGCACTGAAGCTTTCTTT
cdr3_aa: CASSYRGGTEAFF
clone_size: .
d_call: .
v_call: TRBV6-6
cdr3_length: 13
j_call: TRBJ1-1

cdr3_nt: TGCGCCAGCAGCCCACCCCGCGATAACTACAATGAGCAGTTCTTC
cdr3_aa: CASSPPRDNYNEQFF
clone_size: .
d_call: .
v_call: TRBV5-1
cdr3_length: 15
j_call: TRBJ2-1

cdr3_nt: TGCAGTGCTCGTGCCGGACTCACTGTTAGCAATCAGCCCCAGCATTTT
cdr3_aa: CSARAGLTVSNQPQHF
clone_size: .
d_call: .
v_call: TRBV20-1
cdr3_length: 16
j_call: TRBJ1-5

cdr3_nt: TGTGCCAGCAGTTCACAGGGAAAGGTCTACGAGCAGTACTTC
cdr3_aa: CASSSQGKVYEQYF
clone_size: .
d_call: .
v_call: TRBV6-2/TRBV6-3
cdr3_length: 14
j_call: TRBJ2-7

cdr3_nt: TGTGCCTGGAGTCCTACAGGCCAGGGGACGAACACTGAAGCTTTCTTT
cdr3_aa: CAWSPTGQGTNTEAFF
clone_size: few
d_call: .
v_call: TRBV30
cdr3_length: 16
j_call: TRBJ1-1

cdr3_nt: TGTGCCAGCAGTCCCGGGACAGCCTACGAGCAGTACTTC
cdr3_aa: CASSPGTAYEQYF
clone_size: .
d_call: TRBD1
v_call: TRBV11-2
cdr3_length: 13
j_call: TRBJ2-7

cdr3_nt: TGTGCCAGCTCACCGAACAGGGATACTGAAGCTTTCTTT
cdr3_aa: CASSPNRDTEAFF
clone_size: .
d_call: .
v_call: TRBV18
cdr3_length: 13
j_call: TRBJ1-1

cdr3_nt: TGTGCCAGCAGCCATCGGACAGGTGCCGGAAACACCATATATTTT
cdr3_aa: CASSHRTGAGNTIYF
clone_size: .
d_call: TRBD1
v_call: TRBV7-9
cdr3_length: 15
j_call: TRBJ1-3

cdr3_nt: TGTGCCAGCAGCCATCCCACAGGGGAAGAGACCCAGTACTTC
cdr3_aa: CASSHPTGEETQYF
clone_size: .
d_call: TRBD1
v_call: TRBV4-2
cdr3_length: 14
j_call: TRBJ2-5

cdr3_nt: TGTGCCAGCAGGGGCAACAGAGCAACTAATGAAAAACTGTTTTTT
cdr3_aa: CASRGNRATNEKLFF
clone_size: few
d_call: .
v_call: TRBV7-9
cdr3_length: 15
j_call: TRBJ1-4

cdr3_nt: TGTGCCAGCAGCCCCCACAGCTCTGGAAACACCATATATTTT
cdr3_aa: CASSPHSSGNTIYF
clone_size: .
d_call: .
v_call: TRBV9
cdr3_length: 14
j_call: TRBJ1-3

cdr3_nt: TGTGCCAGCAGCTTACAAGGGAGTACTGGAAACACCATATATTTT
cdr3_aa: CASSLQGSTGNTIYF
clone_size: .
d_call: .
v_call: TRBV7-8
cdr3_length: 15
j_call: TRBJ1-3

cdr3_nt: TGTGCCAGCAGTTTAGAGGCGCCCCAGCATTTT
cdr3_aa: CASSLEAPQHF
clone_size: .
d_call: .
v_call: TRBV28
cdr3_length: 11
j_call: TRBJ1-5

cdr3_nt: TGTGCCAGCAGCCGTAGCGGGTTATCAGATACGCAGTATTTT
cdr3_aa: CASSRSGLSDTQYF
clone_size: few
d_call: TRBD2
v_call: TRBV6-5
cdr3_length: 14
j_call: TRBJ2-3

cdr3_nt: TGTGCCAGCAGCTCCGTTAAGTTTGGGCAGGGGCAGACCCAGTACTTC
cdr3_aa: CASSSVKFGQGQTQYF
clone_size: once
d_call: .
v_call: TRBV11-2
cdr3_length: 16
j_call: TRBJ2-5

cdr3_nt: TGTGCCAGCAGCTTATTTATCAGCGGTCGCACAGATACGCAGTATTTT
cdr3_aa: CASSLFISGRTDTQYF
clone_size: .
d_call: .
v_call: TRBV11-3
cdr3_length: 16
j_call: TRBJ2-3

cdr3_nt: TGTGCCAGCAGAAATCAGGAAAACACTGAAGCTTTCTTT
cdr3_aa: CASRNQENTEAFF
clone_size: once
d_call: .
v_call: TRBV6-5
cdr3_length: 13
j_call: TRBJ1-1